These 31 T cell receptor beta chains share one sample of origin, sequenced in a study of cytomegalovirus exposure and HLA in healthy donors. Both 60 Vbeta primers and 13 Jbeta primers went into the PCR. The table came from immunoSEQ multiplex PCR; TCRdb's copy has only in-frame clones and leaves some out. This table holds about 200,000 clones, 75% to 85% found once. Sequencing was performed on PBMCs. These receptors came from a male donor in good health and CMV-seropositive.

Comments on this clone: At one end, the junction sequence differs from germline, possibly due to a read error. The CDR3 loop reads CSVEDVGRITF. CDR3 DNA: TGCAGCGTTGAAGATGTGGGGCGGATCACCTTT. V gene TRBV29-1 combines with J gene TRBJ1-1, with D possibly being TRBD1 (5 bases). This CDR3 is built from 11 residues. The germline CDR1 and CDR2 sequences are SQVTM and ANQGSEA. The whole variable domain, filled in from reference TRBV29-1 and TRBJ1-1, reads SAVISQKPSRDICQRGTSLTIQCQVDSQVTMMFWYRQQPGQSLTLIATANQGSEATYESGFVIDKFPISRPNLTFSTLTVSNMSPEDSSIYLCSVEDVGRITFGQGTRLTVV.

This clone showed up just once. The chain has TRBV9 and TRBJ1-1; D gene ambiguous. Trimming took off 1 base at V and 5 bases at J, with 15 bases between the two ends. Germline V gives CDR1 SGDLS, CDR2 YYNGEE. This CDR3 region has 15 residues. CDR3 DNA: TGTGCCAGCAGCGTACATCCGGGGTTGGGGACTGAAGCTTTCTTT. As protein: CASSVHPGLGTEAFF.

This rearrangement joins TRBV14 to TRBJ1-4, with TRBD1 as a possible D gene (6 bases). Per the germline V gene, CDR1 is SGHDN and CDR2 is FVKESK. There are 13 residues in the CDR3. V was trimmed by 8 bases and J by 6 bases, leaving 13 bases between them. The CDR3 here is CASHRDIDEKLFF. In DNA form, the CDR3 reads TGTGCCAGCCACCGGGACATAGATGAAAAACTGTTTTTT.

CDR3 in amino acids: CASSPEAGGQTQYF. Written as DNA, the CDR3 is TGTGCCAGCTCACCTGAAGCGGGGGGTCAGACCCAGTACTTC. This chain uses TRBV18 with TRBJ2-5; 9 bases are shared with TRBD2. CDR3 length equals 14 residues. Trimming cost V 3 bases and J 6 bases; bases outside gene matches: 5. CDR1 and CDR2 from the germline V gene are KGHSH and LQKENI. Full variable domain (remainder filled in from reference TRBV18 and TRBJ2-5): NAGVMQNPRHLVRRRGQEARLRCSPMKGHSHVYWYRQLPEEGLKFMVYLQKENIIDESGMPKERFSAEFPKEGPSILRIQQVVRGDSAAYFCASSPEAGGQTQYFGPGTRLLVL.

The chain combines TRBV30 with TRBJ2-1; 15 bases match TRBD2. This CDR3 has 17 residues. CDR1 and CDR2 from the germline V gene are GTSNPN and SVGIG (reference sequence). Trimming took 3 bases from V and 7 from J; bases not matched to a gene: 10. CDR3 sequence reads: CAWSRTSGREGDNEQFF. The DNA of the CDR3 is TGTGCCTGGAGCCGGACTAGCGGGAGGGAGGGGGATAATGAGCAGTTCTTC.

The chain combines TRBV7-9 with TRBJ1-5; D is undetermined. The CDR3 is 15 amino acids. Looked up from germline, CDR1 is SEHNR and CDR2 is FQNEAQ (reference sequence). V was trimmed by 1 base and J by 0 bases, leaving 7 bases between them. CDR3 sequence (DNA): TGTGCCAGCAGCTTAGGCGGTGGTAGCAATCAGCCCCAGCATTTT. Translating it yields CASSLGGGSNQPQHF.

V usage is TRBV4-1 and J usage is TRBJ2-1; 10 nucleotides match TRBD2. Germline assignment: CDR1 MGHRA and CDR2 YSYEKL. CDR3 length equals 15 residues. J gave up 5 bases and V 6 bases, and 7 bases lay outside the gene matches. For the CDR3, the DNA is TGCGCCAGCAGTCCGGTAGCGGGAGGTGACAATGAGCAGTTCTTC. Residues: CASSPVAGGDNEQFF.

This clone was seen a few times. As DNA, the CDR3 is TGTGCCCACGGGACTAGCGGGTTATACGAGCAGTACTTC. Translation: CAHGTSGLYEQYF. The gene calls are TRBV6-6 and TRBJ2-7, with TRBD2 matching over 12 bases. Germline lookup yields CDR1 MNHNY and CDR2 SVGAGI (reference sequence). The ends lost 11 bases at V and 4 bases at J; junction bases unmatched: 6. CDR3 length: 13 amino acids.

The J gene is TRBJ2-7, the V gene TRBV11-2; TRBD2 matches at 9 bases. Germline CDR1 and CDR2: SGHAT and FQNNGV. The V segment lost 3 bases and the J segment 2 bases; nucleotides outside the gene matches: 5. The CDR3 runs 15 residues. The DNA for the CDR3 is TGTGCCAGCAGCTTGGCTAGCGGGAAGACCTACGAGCAGTACTTC. This sequence encodes CASSLASGKTYEQYF.

The gene calls are TRBV11-2 and TRBJ2-3; tentatively, D is TRBD1 (5 bases). Germline V gene sequence: CDR1 SGHAT, CDR2 FQNNGV. The CDR3 covers 13 residues. V was shortened by 8 bases and J by 2 bases, with 11 bases between the two germline ends. CDR3 sequence: CASSDMTTDTQYF. The CDR3 DNA reads as TGTGCCAGCTCGGACATGACCACAGATACGCAGTATTTT.

V usage is TRBV18 and J usage is TRBJ2-7; D not certain. Germline V gene data show CDR1 as KGHSH and CDR2 as LQKENI. This CDR3 comprises 11 residues. V lost 4 bases and J 4 bases, leaving 5 bases between the germline ends. The CDR3 DNA follows: TGTGCCAGCTCACTTCAATACGAGCAGTACTTC. Protein sequence: CASSLQYEQYF.

The gene calls are TRBV4-3 and TRBJ2-5, with D unresolved. The assigned J gene may be wrong: the sequence end matches TRBJ2-7 better. The CDR3 sequence is 14 residues long. Germline CDR1 is LGHNA and CDR2 is YSLEER. In nucleotides, the CDR3 is TGCGCCAGCAGCCAAGATCGCCATCTCTACGAGCAGTACTTC. Encoded protein: CASSQDRHLYEQYF.

The CDR3, as DNA: TGCGCCAGCAGCCAAGGGGTTCAAATAGCCAGCTCCTACAATGAGCAGTTCTTC. It specifies CASSQGVQIASSYNEQFF. This rearrangement joins TRBV4-3 to TRBJ2-1; D uncertain. V was clipped by 1 base and J by 0 bases, with 16 bases between them. The CDR3 totals 18 residues. The V gene's germline CDR1 is LGHNA and CDR2 YSLEER.

CDR3 DNA: TGTGCCAGCAGCTGGGACAGGGCAACTAATGAAAAACTGTTTTTT. It is translated as CASSWDRATNEKLFF. The chain links TRBV5-4 to TRBJ1-4; 9 bases map to TRBD1. The junction had 0 bases not matched to a gene; V was cut back by 3 bases and J by 0 bases. CDR3 length: 15 amino acids. Germline CDR1 reads SGHNT; CDR2 reads YYREEE (reference sequence).

V gene TRBV18 combines with J gene TRBJ2-5; D possibly corresponds to TRBD2 (6 bases). Per germline, CDR1 KGHSH and CDR2 LQKENI. The V gene lost 3 bases and the J gene lost 2 bases, with 7 bases spanning the gap. The length of the CDR3 is 13 residues. CDR3 in amino acids: CASSPREQETQYF. As DNA, the CDR3 is TGTGCCAGCTCACCGCGGGAACAAGAGACCCAGTACTTC.

The chain employs TRBV9 and TRBJ2-3; 9 bases align to TRBD2. Germline V gene lookup returns CDR1 SGDLS and CDR2 YYNGEE. The CDR3 spans 15 residues. The junction had 13 bases not matched to a gene; V was cut back by 6 bases and J by 8 bases. The CDR3 DNA sequence: TGTGCCAGCAAGGCGTACGCGGGAGGGCCGGGTACGCAGTATTTT. Residues: CASKAYAGGPGTQYF.

This clone has a handful of counts. This chain joins TRBV5-4 and TRBJ2-2, with TRBD1 matching 9 bases. The germline V gene has CDR1 SGHNT and CDR2 YYREEE (reference sequence). V gave up 4 bases and J gave up 0 bases; unmatched junction bases: 10. The CDR3 is 18 residues long. This CDR3 reads CASSPPGTGITNTGELFF. In DNA, the CDR3 is TGTGCCAGCAGCCCGCCCGGGACAGGGATTACGAACACCGGGGAGCTGTTTTTT.

The chain combines TRBV6-5 with TRBJ1-6; D call uncertain. The CDR3 has 12 residues. The V end lost 4 bases, the J end lost 7 bases, and 5 bases lay between the germline ends. Germline V lookup: CDR1 MNHEY, CDR2 SVGAGI. The CDR3 coding sequence is TGTGCCAGCAGTTTTCGGAATTCACCCCTCCACTTT. It yields the protein CASSFRNSPLHF.

V and J are TRBV4-2 and TRBJ1-2; weak D call: TRBD1 (6 bases). The CDR3 covers 13 residues. From germline, CDR1 is LGHNA and CDR2 YNFKEQ. Trimming removed 2 bases at V and 5 bases at J, with 9 bases between. CDR3 loop: CASSQWTAYGYTF. As DNA, the CDR3 is TGTGCCAGCAGCCAATGGACAGCGTATGGCTACACCTTC.

The genes are TRBV5-1 and TRBJ1-4; D remains ambiguous. Germline CDR1 is SGHRS and CDR2 is YFSETQ. V lost 0 bases and J 4 bases, leaving 10 bases between the germline ends. The CDR3 sequence is 15 residues long. CDR3 coding DNA: TGCGCCAGCAGCTTGGGGTCAGACTATAATGAAAAACTGTTTTTT. Its protein is CASSLGSDYNEKLFF.

The rearrangement uses TRBV9 and TRBJ1-1, with a possible D match to TRBD1 (5 bases). Germline V gene data show CDR1 as SGDLS and CDR2 as YYNGEE. This CDR3 contains 17 residues. Trimming stripped 0 bases from V and 5 bases from J, with 20 bases between. CDR3 region: CASSVVPGFHGGTEAFF. CDR3 bases: TGTGCCAGCAGCGTAGTTCCAGGGTTTCATGGGGGGACTGAAGCTTTCTTT. The full variable domain, completed using reference TRBV9 and TRBJ1-1, is DSGVTQTPKHLITATGQRVTLRCSPRSGDLSVYWYQQSLDQGLQFLIQYYNGEERAKGNILERFSAQQFPDLHSELNLSSLELGDSALYFCASSVVPGFHGGTEAFFGQGTRLTVV.

The chain combines TRBV7-8 with TRBJ2-1; D unresolved. V gave up 4 bases and J gave up 8 bases, with 9 bases separating them. Germline CDR1 is SGHVS and CDR2 is FQNEAQ. The CDR3 contains 12 residues. Here the CDR3 reads CASSSWAHEQFF. CDR3 nucleotide sequence: TGTGCCAGCAGCTCCTGGGCCCATGAGCAGTTCTTC.

The gene calls are TRBV9 and TRBJ2-5; the D gene is possibly TRBD2 (6 bases). V gave up 0 bases and J gave up 2 bases, with 11 bases separating them. Looked up from germline, CDR1 is SGDLS and CDR2 is YYNGEE. The CDR3 loop spans 15 amino acids. CDR3 sequence: CASSVAGVPQETQYF. CDR3 nucleotide sequence: TGTGCCAGCAGCGTAGCGGGGGTACCTCAAGAGACCCAGTACTTC.

The chain joins TRBV10-1 to TRBJ1-1, with D possibly being TRBD1 (5 bases). The germline V gene encodes CDR1 WNHNN and CDR2 SYGVQD (reference sequence). Trimming stripped 3 bases from V and 6 bases from J, with 14 bases between. This CDR3 is built from 14 residues. The CDR3 region is CASSDAGGGSEAFF. The CDR3 DNA sequence: TGCGCCAGCAGTGATGCGGGGGGAGGGTCTGAAGCTTTCTTT.

The chain recombines TRBV5-4 with TRBJ1-5; 11 positions agree with TRBD1. This CDR3 contains 17 residues. The V gene end was trimmed by 1 base and the J gene end by 5 bases; junction bases not matched to a gene: 8. The germline CDR1 and CDR2 sequences are SGHNT and YYREEE (reference sequence). CDR3 bases: TGTGCCAGCAGCTTGTATGGACAGGGGGCATCTGATCAGCCCCAGCATTTT. Protein: CASSLYGQGASDQPQHF. Looking up the rest from reference TRBV5-4 and TRBJ1-5 gives the full variable domain: ETGVTQSPTHLIKTRGQQVTLRCSSQSGHNTVSWYQQALGQGPQFIFQYYREEENGRGNFPPRFSGLQFPNYSSELNVNALELDDSALYLCASSLYGQGASDQPQHFGDGTRLSIL.

The chain combines TRBV6-6 with TRBJ2-3, with 7 bases that match TRBD2. J lost 4 bases, V lost 5 bases, and 6 bases had no gene match. Germline V gene data show CDR1 as MNHNY and CDR2 as SVGAGI (reference sequence). This CDR3 spans 14 amino acids. CDR3: CASSTGLVPDTQYF. The CDR3, as DNA: TGTGCCAGCAGTACCGGACTAGTTCCAGATACGCAGTATTTT.

This clone showed up just a few times. The chain uses TRBV4-1 and TRBJ2-7, with 7 positions matching TRBD1. Per germline, CDR1 MGHRA and CDR2 YSYEKL. The junction had 5 bases not matched to a gene; V was cut back by 0 bases and J by 3 bases. This CDR3 spans 15 amino acids. CDR3 protein: CASSQERQGLYEQYF. The CDR3 coding sequence is TGCGCCAGCAGCCAAGAAAGACAGGGTCTCTACGAGCAGTACTTC.

The CDR3 bases are TGTGCCAGCAGCTCTTTCCGGGTCGCGGATTCACCCCTCCACTTT. Its protein is CASSSFRVADSPLHF. The chain links TRBV7-8 to TRBJ1-6; D unresolved. V lost 4 bases to trimming and J lost 8 bases, with 15 bases between them. The CDR3 runs to 15 residues. Germline V lookup: CDR1 SGHVS, CDR2 FQNEAQ.

The chain links TRBV6-5 to TRBJ2-7; TRBD2 is a possible D gene (5 bases). The CDR3 consists of 14 residues. The V gene's germline CDR1 is MNHEY and CDR2 SVGAGI. V was clipped by 2 bases and J by 3 bases, with 11 bases between them. CDR3 DNA: TGTGCCAGCAGTTACAGAGGACGGGACTACGAGCAGTACTTC. It codes for CASSYRGRDYEQYF.

This clone was counted only a few times. The chain links TRBV6-5 to TRBJ2-7, with D perhaps TRBD2 (6 bases). Germline CDR1 MNHEY, CDR2 SVGAGI. V gave up 5 bases and J gave up 12 bases, with 23 bases separating them. CDR3 size: 14 residues. CDR3 amino acids: CASSRSPGLPPLYF. CDR3 sequence (DNA): TGTGCCAGCAGTAGATCCCCCGGACTACCGCCACTGTACTTC.

The chain is built from TRBV4-3 and TRBJ2-5; weak D call: TRBD2 (5 bases). The CDR3 extends over 17 amino acids. Germline V gene sequence: CDR1 LGHNA, CDR2 YSLEER. V shed 0 bases and J shed 4 bases, with 18 bases lying between them. CDR3 region: CASSQDLPRSRGETQYF. The CDR3 DNA follows: TGCGCCAGCAGCCAAGACTTACCCCGTTCCCGGGGAGAGACCCAGTACTTC.